This T cell receptor (beta chain) was recovered during a study of T cell responses to AZD1222 COVID-19 vaccine. The study's findings and limits: White British ancestry dominated among donors, who included more females, and clonal diversity was possibly underestimated.

In this sample, this clone turned up a few times. Its antigen is currently unknown. Measured with immunoSEQ multiplex PCR; TCRdb has only the in-frame clones, and not every one. This table has about 100,000 clones, around 90% appearing once. CDR1 DFQATT and CDR2 SNEGSKA come from the germline V gene (reference sequence). Trimming removed 3 bases from V and 0 bases from J, with 15 bases in between. This CDR3 has 17 amino acids. Sequencing used peripheral blood, obtained on day 0 of AZD1222 vaccination. The rearrangement joins TRBV20-1 to TRBJ1-6; no clear D. This sequence was found in an adult in good health. CDR3 sequence (DNA): TGCAGTGCTAGTGACCGAGCCCCGAGCTCCTATAATTCACCCCTCCACTTT. Amino acids: CSASDRAPSSYNSPLHF.